The TCR beta chain under discussion was sequenced for a study of vaccination and CD4 T cells after COVID-19. Whole-study context: Taking of post-vaccine samples occurred a median about 72 days after dose two (range 14 to 241).

The CDR3 has 14 amino acids. Germline V gene data show CDR1 as SGHNT and CDR2 as YYREEE (reference sequence). The V end lost 7 bases, the J end lost 4 bases, and 17 bases lay between the germline ends. Treatment described: approximately nine-day PBMC culture with coronavirus spike peptide pools or control peptides (ViraFEST assay). Negative selection separated CD4+ T cells from roughly ten-day cultures. Sequencing of cultured CD4+ T cell DNA used the Oncomine TCR Beta short-read assay. Genomic DNA was taken out of cultured CD4+ T cells by extraction. TCRdb redid the calling of the PCR reads with MiXCR, one entry per CDR3 protein. The sample lists 17,000 or so distinct CDR3 sequences, approximately 60% seen once, with around 5.5% in the top ten. To note about this clonotype: The antigen is undetermined.

The source of this sequence is a human donor who had recovered from COVID-19. The sequenced sample was CD4+ T cells from blood, cultured in vitro, obtained after SARS-CoV-2 vaccination. V and J are TRBV5-4 and TRBJ1-2; D call uncertain. The CDR3 DNA follows: TGTGCCAGCCATTCGGGGAAAACTGCCTATGGCTACACCTTC. Translating gives CASHSGKTAYGYTF. The complete variable domain, with remaining parts taken from reference TRBV5-4 and TRBJ1-2, reads ETGVTQSPTHLIKTRGQQVTLRCSSQSGHNTVSWYQQALGQGPQFIFQYYREEENGRGNFPPRFSGLQFPNYSSELNVNALELDDSALYLCASHSGKTAYGYTFGSGTRLTVV.